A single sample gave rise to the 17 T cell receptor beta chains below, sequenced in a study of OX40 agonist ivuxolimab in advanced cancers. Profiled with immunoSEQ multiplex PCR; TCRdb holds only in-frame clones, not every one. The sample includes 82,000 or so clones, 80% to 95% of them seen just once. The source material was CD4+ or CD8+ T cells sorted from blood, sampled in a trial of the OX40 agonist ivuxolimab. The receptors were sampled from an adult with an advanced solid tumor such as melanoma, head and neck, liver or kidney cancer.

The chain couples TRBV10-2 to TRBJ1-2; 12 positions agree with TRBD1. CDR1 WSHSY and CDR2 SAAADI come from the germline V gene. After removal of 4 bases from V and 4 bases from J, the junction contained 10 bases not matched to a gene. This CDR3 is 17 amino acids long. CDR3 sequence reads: CASSAGTGGFLSYGYTF. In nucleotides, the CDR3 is TGCGCCAGCAGTGCCGGGACAGGGGGCTTCCTCTCCTATGGCTACACCTTC.

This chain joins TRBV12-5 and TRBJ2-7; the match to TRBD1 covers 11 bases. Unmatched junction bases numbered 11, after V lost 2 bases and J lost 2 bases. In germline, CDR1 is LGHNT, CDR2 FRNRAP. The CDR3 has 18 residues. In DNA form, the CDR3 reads TGTGCTAGTGGTTTGATCTTGATGGGACAGGGGGGAACCTACGAGCAGTACTTC. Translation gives CASGLILMGQGGTYEQYF.

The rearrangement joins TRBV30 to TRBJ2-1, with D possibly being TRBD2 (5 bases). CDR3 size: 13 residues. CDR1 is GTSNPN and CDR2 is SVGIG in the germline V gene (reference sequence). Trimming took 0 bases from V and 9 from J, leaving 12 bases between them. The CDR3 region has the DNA TGTGCCTGGAGTGTACTAGGTGCCATTGAGCAGTTCTTC. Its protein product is CAWSVLGAIEQFF. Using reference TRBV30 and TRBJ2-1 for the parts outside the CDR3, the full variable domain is SQTIHQWPATLVQPVGSPLSLECTVEGTSNPNLYWYRQAAGRGLQLLFYSVGIGQISSEVPQNLSASRPQDRQFILSSKKLLLSDSGFYLCAWSVLGAIEQFFGPGTRLTVL.

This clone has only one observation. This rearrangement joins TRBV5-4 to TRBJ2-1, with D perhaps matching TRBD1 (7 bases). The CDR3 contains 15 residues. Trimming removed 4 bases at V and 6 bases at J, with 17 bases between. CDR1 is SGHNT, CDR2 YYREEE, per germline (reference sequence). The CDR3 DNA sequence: TGTGCCAGCAGCCCGGACAGGAGGGGTACCAATGAGCAGTTCTTC. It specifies CASSPDRRGTNEQFF.

The CDR3 reads CASSRGALNTEAFF. Here the CDR3 DNA reads TGTGCCAGCAGCCGAGGTGCACTGAACACTGAAGCTTTCTTT. This chain connects TRBV11-2 to TRBJ1-1; D unclear. Germline V gene sequence: CDR1 SGHAT, CDR2 FQNNGV. Deletions cut 5 bases from V and 0 bases from J, with 10 bases between. The CDR3 loop spans 14 amino acids.

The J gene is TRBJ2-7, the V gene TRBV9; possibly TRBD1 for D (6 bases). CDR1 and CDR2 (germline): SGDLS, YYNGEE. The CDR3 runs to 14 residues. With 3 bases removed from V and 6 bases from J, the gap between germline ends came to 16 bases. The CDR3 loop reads CASSANSYRAEQYF. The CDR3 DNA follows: TGTGCCAGCAGCGCAAACAGTTACAGGGCCGAGCAGTACTTC.

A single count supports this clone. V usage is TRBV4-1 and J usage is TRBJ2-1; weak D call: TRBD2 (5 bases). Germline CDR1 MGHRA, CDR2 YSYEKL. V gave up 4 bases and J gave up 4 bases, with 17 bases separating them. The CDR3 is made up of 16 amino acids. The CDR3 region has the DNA TGCGCCAGCAGCCGTCTTTTGGGAGTGGGTTACAATGAGCAGTTCTTC. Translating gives CASSRLLGVGYNEQFF.

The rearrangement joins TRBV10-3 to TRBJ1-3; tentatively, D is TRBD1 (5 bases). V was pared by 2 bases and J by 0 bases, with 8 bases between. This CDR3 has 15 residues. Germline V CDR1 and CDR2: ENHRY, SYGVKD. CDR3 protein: CAISEGADSGNTIYF. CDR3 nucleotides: TGTGCCATCAGTGAGGGGGCCGACTCTGGAAACACCATATATTTT.

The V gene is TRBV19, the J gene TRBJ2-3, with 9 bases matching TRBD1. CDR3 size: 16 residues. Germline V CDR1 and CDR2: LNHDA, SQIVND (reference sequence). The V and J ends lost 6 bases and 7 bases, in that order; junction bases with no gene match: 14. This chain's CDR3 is CASSVTSGQGLNTQYF. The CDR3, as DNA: TGTGCCAGTAGCGTTACCTCTGGACAGGGGTTAAATACGCAGTATTTT.

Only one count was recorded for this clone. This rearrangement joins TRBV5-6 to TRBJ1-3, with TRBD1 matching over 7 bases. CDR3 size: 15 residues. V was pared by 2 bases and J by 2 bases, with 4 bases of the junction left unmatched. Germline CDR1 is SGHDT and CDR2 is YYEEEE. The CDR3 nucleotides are TGTGCCAGCAGCTTTGGGCAGGGGGCTGGAAACACCATATATTTT. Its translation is CASSFGQGAGNTIYF.

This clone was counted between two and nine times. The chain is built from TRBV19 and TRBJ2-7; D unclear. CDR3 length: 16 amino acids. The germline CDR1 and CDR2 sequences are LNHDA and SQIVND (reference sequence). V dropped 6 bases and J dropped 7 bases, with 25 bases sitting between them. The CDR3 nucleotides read TGTGCCAGTAGCCTCACGGGCAGCACCCGATTCGGGGAGCAGTACTTC. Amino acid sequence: CASSLTGSTRFGEQYF.

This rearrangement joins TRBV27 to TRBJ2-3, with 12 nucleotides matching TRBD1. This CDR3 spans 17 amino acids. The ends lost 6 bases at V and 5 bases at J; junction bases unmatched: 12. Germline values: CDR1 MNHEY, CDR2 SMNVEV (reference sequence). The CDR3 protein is CASSRSPGQGAEDTQYF. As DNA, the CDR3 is TGTGCCAGCAGCCGCAGTCCGGGACAGGGGGCTGAAGATACGCAGTATTTT.

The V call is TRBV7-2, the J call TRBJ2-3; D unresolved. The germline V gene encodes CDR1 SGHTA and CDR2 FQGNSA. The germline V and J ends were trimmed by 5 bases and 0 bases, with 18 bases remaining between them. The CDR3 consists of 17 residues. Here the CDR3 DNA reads TGTGCCAGCAGCCTCCGGTGGCAGATCACTAGCACAGATACGCAGTATTTT. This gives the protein CASSLRWQITSTDTQYF.

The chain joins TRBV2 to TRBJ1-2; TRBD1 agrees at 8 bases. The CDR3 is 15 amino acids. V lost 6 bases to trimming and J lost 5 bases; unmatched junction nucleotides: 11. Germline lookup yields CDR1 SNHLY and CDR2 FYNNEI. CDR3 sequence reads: CASRGQGSFRYGYTF. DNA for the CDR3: TGTGCCAGCAGAGGACAGGGTAGTTTTAGATATGGCTACACCTTC.

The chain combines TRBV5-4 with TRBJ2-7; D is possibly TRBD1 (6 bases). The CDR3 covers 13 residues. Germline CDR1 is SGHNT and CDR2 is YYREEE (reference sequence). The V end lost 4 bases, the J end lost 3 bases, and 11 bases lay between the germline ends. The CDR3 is CASSQGTYYEQYF. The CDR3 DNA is TGTGCCAGCAGCCAGGGGACCTACTACGAGCAGTACTTC.

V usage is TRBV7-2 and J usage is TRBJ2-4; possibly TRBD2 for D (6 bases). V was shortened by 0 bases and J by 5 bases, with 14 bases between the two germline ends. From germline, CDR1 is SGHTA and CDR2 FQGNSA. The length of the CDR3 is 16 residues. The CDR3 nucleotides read TGTGCCAGCAGCTTAGCGGCGGGACTTCGAGAAAACATTCAGTACTTC. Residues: CASSLAAGLRENIQYF.

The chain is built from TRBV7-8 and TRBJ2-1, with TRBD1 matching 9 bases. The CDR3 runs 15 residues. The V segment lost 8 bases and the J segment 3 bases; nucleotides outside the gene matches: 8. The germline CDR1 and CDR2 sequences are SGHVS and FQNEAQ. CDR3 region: CASGRAGQGYNEQFF. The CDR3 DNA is TGTGCCAGCGGGAGGGCGGGACAGGGCTACAATGAGCAGTTCTTC. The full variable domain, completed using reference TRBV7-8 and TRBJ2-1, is GAGVSQSPRYKVAKRGQDVALRCDPISGHVSLFWYQQALGQGPEFLTYFQNEAQLDKSGLPSDRFFAERPEGSVSTLKIQRTQQEDSAVYLCASGRAGQGYNEQFFGPGTRLTVL.